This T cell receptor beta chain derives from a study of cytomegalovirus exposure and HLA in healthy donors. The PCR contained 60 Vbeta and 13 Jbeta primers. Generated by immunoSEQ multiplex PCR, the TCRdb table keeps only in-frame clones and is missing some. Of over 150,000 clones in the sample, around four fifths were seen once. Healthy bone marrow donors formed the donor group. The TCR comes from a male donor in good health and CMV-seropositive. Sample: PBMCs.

The CDR3 loop is CASRPWGRATDTQYF. The CDR3 DNA reads as TGTGCCAGCAGGCCCTGGGGCAGGGCAACAGATACGCAGTATTTT. V gene TRBV11-1 combines with J gene TRBJ2-3; TRBD1 is a possible D gene (5 bases). The V end was cut by 6 bases, the J end by 3 bases, with 16 bases between. The germline CDR1 and CDR2 sequences are SGHAT and FQDESV (reference sequence). The CDR3 runs to 15 residues.